These 24 T cell receptor beta chains were all obtained from the same sample, sequenced in a study of blood T cell repertoires in COVID-19. Sequencing was performed with immunoSEQ multiplex PCR; in TCRdb, only in-frame clones are kept and a portion is missing. The data contain almost 95,000 clones, roughly four fifths of them singletons. The sequencing sample was made of peripheral blood. These receptors all stem from a man in his fifties or sixties with acute or convalescent COVID-19.

J is TRBJ1-2 and V is TRBV9; D perhaps matches TRBD1 (6 bases). This CDR3 comprises 15 residues. The germline gives CDR1 SGDLS, CDR2 YYNGEE. Deletions cut 3 bases from V and 3 bases from J, with 15 bases between. CDR3 bases: TGTGCCAGCAGCGCAAATCAGGGGTTGGACTATGGCTACACCTTC. Protein product: CASSANQGLDYGYTF. The entire variable domain, with the rest obtained from reference TRBV9 and TRBJ1-2, is as follows: DSGVTQTPKHLITATGQRVTLRCSPRSGDLSVYWYQQSLDQGLQFLIQYYNGEERAKGNILERFSAQQFPDLHSELNLSSLELGDSALYFCASSANQGLDYGYTFGSGTRLTVV.

The chain couples TRBV6-5 to TRBJ1-2, with D unclear. Germline V lookup: CDR1 MNHEY, CDR2 SVGAGI. The CDR3 runs to 15 residues. Trimming left V 9 bases short and J 5 bases short, with 22 bases between. In nucleotides, the CDR3 is TGTGCCAGTAAGGTTGGGCAGGCTGGTCGATATGGCTACACCTTC. Residues: CASKVGQAGRYGYTF.

J is TRBJ1-3 and V is TRBV19; D uncertain. The CDR3 covers 14 residues. Trimming took off 7 bases at V and 1 base at J, with 11 bases between the two ends. Germline lookup yields CDR1 LNHDA and CDR2 SQIVND (reference sequence). CDR3 DNA sequence: TGTGCCAGTAAGGCGGAGCAGTCTGGAAACACCATATATTTT. This gives the protein CASKAEQSGNTIYF.

Only a few counts were recorded for this clone. The J gene is TRBJ1-2, the V gene TRBV28; 8 bases align to TRBD1. Germline-derived CDR1 and CDR2 are MDHEN and SYDVKM. The CDR3 is 14 residues long. Germline trimming cut 5 bases from V and 1 base from J; bases unmatched to any gene: 3. CDR3 region: CASSKTGGNYGYTF. CDR3 nucleotides: TGTGCCAGCAGTAAAACAGGGGGTAACTATGGCTACACCTTC.

This clone has just one count. V gene TRBV5-1 combines with J gene TRBJ1-2, with TRBD1 identical over 10 bases. The length of the CDR3 is 14 residues. CDR1 is SGHRS, CDR2 YFSETQ, per germline. J lost 3 bases, V lost 5 bases, and 4 bases had no gene match. The DNA for the CDR3 is TGCGCCAGCAGGGCCGGGACAGGGGACTATGGCTACACCTTC. Translated: CASRAGTGDYGYTF.

The chain couples TRBV5-1 to TRBJ2-7, with 10 bases that match TRBD1. This CDR3 contains 16 residues. Unmatched junction bases numbered 12, after V lost 3 bases and J lost 6 bases. Germline CDR1 SGHRS, CDR2 YFSETQ. The CDR3 here is CASSSGPGQGSGEQYF. The DNA of the CDR3 is TGCGCCAGCAGCTCGGGCCCGGGACAGGGGTCTGGCGAGCAGTACTTC.

This chain connects TRBV4-1 to TRBJ1-3; TRBD1 matches 7 bases. This CDR3 comprises 17 residues. Per the germline V gene, CDR1 is MGHRA and CDR2 is YSYEKL. The trim removed 4 bases at V and 0 bases at J, leaving 9 bases unmatched. The CDR3 nucleotides read TGCGCCAGCAGCCCTTCGGACAGGTCGAGCTCTGGAAACACCATATATTTT. This codes for CASSPSDRSSSGNTIYF.

The CDR3 spells CASSQPLGEQFF. CDR3 nucleotides: TGTGCCAGCAGCCAACCCCTAGGTGAGCAGTTCTTC. This chain joins TRBV4-2 and TRBJ2-1; D remains unclear. Germline loops: CDR1 LGHNA, CDR2 YNFKEQ. The CDR3 loop spans 12 amino acids. V shed 2 bases and J shed 9 bases, with 8 bases lying between them.

The chain recombines TRBV19 with TRBJ1-2, with 9 bases lining up with TRBD1. This CDR3 comprises 14 residues. V lost 1 base and J lost 6; bases outside the gene matches: 3. CDR1 and CDR2 (germline): LNHDA, SQIVND (reference sequence). The DNA of the CDR3 is TGTGCCAGTAGTATAGGGGACAGGGATAATGGCTACACCTTC. It translates to CASSIGDRDNGYTF. Using reference TRBV19 and TRBJ1-2 for the parts outside the CDR3, the full variable domain is DGGITQSPKYLFRKEGQNVTLSCEQNLNHDAMYWYRQDPGQGLRLIYYSQIVNDFQKGDIAEGYSVSREKKESFPLTVTSAQKNPTAFYLCASSIGDRDNGYTFGSGTRLTVV.

The V call is TRBV2, the J call TRBJ2-3; tentatively, D is TRBD2 (7 bases). The CDR3 is made up of 14 amino acids. CDR1 and CDR2 from the germline V gene are SNHLY and FYNNEI. Trimming cost V 6 bases and J 5 bases, with 15 bases left between them. The CDR3 spells CASRWRGGGDTQYF. The CDR3 nucleotides are TGTGCCAGCAGGTGGAGGGGGGGAGGAGATACGCAGTATTTT.

The chain uses TRBV9 and TRBJ2-2; TRBD2 is a possible D gene (5 bases). The CDR3 contains 13 residues. The germline CDR1 and CDR2 sequences are SGDLS and YYNGEE. Trimming removed 3 bases from V and 8 bases from J, with 11 bases in between. The CDR3 reads CASSAVRRGELFF. CDR3 in DNA: TGTGCCAGCAGCGCAGTGAGGAGGGGGGAGCTGTTTTTT.

This sequence joins TRBV7-8 and TRBJ1-1; weak D call: TRBD1 (6 bases). The germline V gene has CDR1 SGHVS and CDR2 FQNEAQ. V lost 5 bases and J 0 bases, leaving 10 bases between the germline ends. The CDR3 has 14 amino acids. The CDR3 region is CASSNRALNTEAFF. The CDR3 DNA is TGTGCCAGCAGCAACAGGGCGCTGAACACTGAAGCTTTCTTT.

This clone has a handful of counts. V and J are TRBV6-5 and TRBJ2-1; 8 bases line up with TRBD2. Germline CDR1 and CDR2: MNHEY and SVGAGI. CDR3 length: 16 amino acids. The J segment lost 5 bases and the V segment lost 0 bases, leaving 6 bases of the junction unmatched. CDR3 residues: CASSYSSGGPNNEQFF. The CDR3 DNA reads as TGTGCCAGCAGTTACTCAAGCGGGGGACCTAACAATGAGCAGTTCTTC.

The chain joins TRBV6-5 to TRBJ1-3; no definite D call. CDR3 size: 13 residues. CDR1 is MNHEY and CDR2 is SVGAGI in the germline V gene. V was shortened by 7 bases and J by 2 bases, with 9 bases between the two germline ends. The CDR3 DNA follows: TGTGCCAGCATTGGAGGAGCTGGAAACACCATATATTTT. The encoded protein is CASIGGAGNTIYF.

The chain has TRBV29-1 and TRBJ1-3; D might be TRBD1 (5 bases). V dropped 4 bases and J dropped 4 bases, with 11 bases sitting between them. The CDR3 consists of 13 residues. Per germline, CDR1 SQVTM and CDR2 ANQGSEA. Here the CDR3 reads CSVVWAGGNTIYF. For the CDR3, the DNA is TGCAGCGTTGTGTGGGCAGGGGGAAACACCATATATTTT.

The chain links TRBV7-6 to TRBJ1-2; 11 bases agree with TRBD1. This CDR3 is built from 14 residues. The germline gives CDR1 SGHVS, CDR2 FNYEAQ. V gave up 5 bases and J gave up 8 bases; unmatched junction bases: 7. The CDR3 protein is CASSRDRGVEGYTF. The CDR3 bases are TGTGCCAGCAGCCGGGACAGGGGGGTTGAAGGCTACACCTTC.

The CDR3 DNA reads TGTGCTAGTGGTGCCTACGGGACAGGGGATTACGAGCAGTACTTC. Its translation: CASGAYGTGDYEQYF. The rearrangement joins TRBV12-5 to TRBJ2-7; 10 nucleotides agree with TRBD1. The V gene end was trimmed by 5 bases and the J gene end by 4 bases; junction bases not matched to a gene: 8. Germline V lookup: CDR1 LGHNT, CDR2 FRNRAP. The CDR3 length is 15 residues.

This clone occurred once. V gene TRBV24-1 combines with J gene TRBJ2-2; tentative D call: TRBD1 (6 bases). The CDR3 is 14 amino acids. Deletions cut 4 bases from V and 4 bases from J, with 9 bases between. Per germline, CDR1 KGHDR and CDR2 SFDVKD. CDR3 region: CATSDRGRTGELFF. The CDR3 DNA is TGTGCCACCAGTGACAGGGGTCGCACCGGGGAGCTGTTTTTT.

The chain links TRBV6-5 to TRBJ1-2; 7 nucleotides line up with TRBD1. The germline V gene encodes CDR1 MNHEY and CDR2 SVGAGI. J gave up 8 bases and V 6 bases, and 12 bases lay outside the gene matches. The CDR3 totals 14 residues. The CDR3 here is CASSIRGNVRGYTF. In DNA, the CDR3 is TGTGCCAGCAGCATCAGGGGGAATGTAAGGGGCTACACCTTC.

The chain joins TRBV4-1 to TRBJ2-1; maybe TRBD2 (5 bases). The CDR3 is 15 amino acids. The germline V gene has CDR1 MGHRA and CDR2 YSYEKL. V gave up 0 bases and J gave up 7 bases, with 13 bases separating them. In DNA, the CDR3 is TGCGCCAGCAGCCAAGAAGCGGTGGGGAGAAATGAGCAGTTCTTC. It encodes CASSQEAVGRNEQFF.

The chain joins TRBV6-2 or TRBV6-3 to TRBJ1-5; no definite D call. Per germline, CDR1 MNHEY and CDR2 SVGEGT. V lost 0 bases to trimming and J lost 2 bases, with 8 bases between them. This CDR3 is 15 amino acids long. CDR3 sequence reads: CASSYSARGNQPQHF. The DNA for the CDR3 is TGTGCCAGCAGTTACTCGGCTAGAGGCAATCAGCCCCAGCATTTT.

CDR3 residues: CATSDPGQENTGELFF. CDR3 nucleotide sequence: TGTGCCACCAGTGACCCCGGACAGGAGAACACCGGGGAGCTGTTTTTT. The chain has TRBV24-1 and TRBJ2-2; 7 nucleotides align to TRBD1. The CDR3 length is 16 residues. V lost 4 bases to trimming and J lost 1 base; unmatched junction nucleotides: 5. Germline-derived CDR1 and CDR2 are KGHDR and SFDVKD.

The rearrangement links TRBV5-1 to TRBJ1-3, with no clear D. V lost 0 bases and J 2 bases, leaving 6 bases between the germline ends. Germline assignment: CDR1 SGHRS and CDR2 YFSETQ. This CDR3 has 14 amino acids. DNA for the CDR3: TGCGCCAGCAGCTTGGGAGGAACTGGAAACACCATATATTTT. Amino acid sequence: CASSLGGTGNTIYF.

This clone was observed a few times. CDR3 region: CAWSGLSGNTIYF. The CDR3 region has the DNA TGTGCCTGGAGTGGTCTCTCTGGAAACACCATATATTTT. V is TRBV30 and J is TRBJ1-3; D is unclear. V was shortened by 1 base and J by 0 bases, with 4 bases between the two germline ends. Germline V CDR1 and CDR2: GTSNPN, SVGIG (reference sequence). The CDR3 has 13 amino acids. Full variable domain (missing parts from reference TRBV30 and TRBJ1-3): SQTIHQWPATLVQPVGSPLSLECTVEGTSNPNLYWYRQAAGRGLQLLFYSVGIGQISSEVPQNLSASRPQDRQFILSSKKLLLSDSGFYLCAWSGLSGNTIYFGEGSWLTVV.